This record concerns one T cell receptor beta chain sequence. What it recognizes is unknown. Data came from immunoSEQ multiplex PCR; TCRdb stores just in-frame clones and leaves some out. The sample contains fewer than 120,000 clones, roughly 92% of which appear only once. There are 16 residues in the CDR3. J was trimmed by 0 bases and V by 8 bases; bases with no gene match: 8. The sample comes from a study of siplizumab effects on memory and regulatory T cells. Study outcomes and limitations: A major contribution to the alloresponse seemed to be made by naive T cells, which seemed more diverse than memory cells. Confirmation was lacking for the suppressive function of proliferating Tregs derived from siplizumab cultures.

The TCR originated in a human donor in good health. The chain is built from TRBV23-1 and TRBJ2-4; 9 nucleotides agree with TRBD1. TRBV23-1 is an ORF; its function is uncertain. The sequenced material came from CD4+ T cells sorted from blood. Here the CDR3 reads CASGRTGDEAKNIQYF. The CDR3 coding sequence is TGCGCCAGCGGTAGGACAGGGGATGAAGCCAAAAACATTCAGTACTTC.